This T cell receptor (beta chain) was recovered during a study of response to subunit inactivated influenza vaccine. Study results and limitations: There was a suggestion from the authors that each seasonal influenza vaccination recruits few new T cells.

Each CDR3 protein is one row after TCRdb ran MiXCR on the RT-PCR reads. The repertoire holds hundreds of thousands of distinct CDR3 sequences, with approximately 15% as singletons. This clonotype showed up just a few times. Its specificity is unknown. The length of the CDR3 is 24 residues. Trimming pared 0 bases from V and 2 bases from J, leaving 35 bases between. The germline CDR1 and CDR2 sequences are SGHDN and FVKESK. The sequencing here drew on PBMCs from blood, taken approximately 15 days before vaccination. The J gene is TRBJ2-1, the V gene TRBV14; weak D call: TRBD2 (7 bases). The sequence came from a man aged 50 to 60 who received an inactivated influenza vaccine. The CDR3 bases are TGTGCCAGCAGCCAAGATCGGTCGGGGGCGCATGGTTCGCGGGGCGGGAGCCCCTACAATGAGCAGTTCTTC. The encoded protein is CASSQDRSGAHGSRGGSPYNEQFF. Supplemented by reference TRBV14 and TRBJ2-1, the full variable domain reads EAGVTQFPSHSVIEKGQTVTLRCDPISGHDNLYWYRRVMGKEIKFLLHFVKESKQDESGMPNNRFLAERTGGTYSTLKVQPAELEDSGVYFCASSQDRSGAHGSRGGSPYNEQFFGPGTRLTVL.